This is a list of T cell receptor beta chains from one sample in a study of beta chain features in type 1 diabetes. Assay: immunoSEQ multiplex PCR; the TCRdb copy retains only in-frame clones and omits some. This table holds hundreds of thousands of clones, roughly 12% found once. Sequenced material: naive CD4+ T cells from blood. These receptors came from a man between 18 and 29 years old in good health. Each CDR3 is given with its conserved first and last residue. A D gene is named only where the DNA matches it firmly. Only some rows state a clone size, as once, few, many or a class for expanded clones.

NA,TRBJ1-1,TRBV30,few,TGTGCCTGGAGTGTACCTCCAAGAGGGAACACTGAAGCTTTCTTT,CAWSVPPRGNTEAFF
TRBD1,TRBJ2-7,TRBV29-1,NA,TGCAGCGCCTCCCGGACAGGGGTAGGCTACGAGCAGTACTTC,CSASRTGVGYEQYF
NA,TRBJ2-7,TRBV27,few,TGTGCCAGCAGTGAGGGTGGCAGCATATACGAGCAGTACTTC,CASSEGGSIYEQYF
TRBD1,TRBJ2-7,TRBV29-1,NA,TGCAGCGTAGGTACAGGGGGGAGCGAGCAGTACTTC,CSVGTGGSEQYF
NA,TRBJ2-5,TRBV15,NA,TGTGCCACCAGCAGAGATCTTGGGCAGGGACAAGAGACCCAGTACTTC,CATSRDLGQGQETQYF
NA,TRBJ2-7,TRBV7-2,few,TGTGCCAGCAGCTCAGGACACACCTACGAGCAGTACTTC,CASSSGHTYEQYF
NA,TRBJ1-5,TRBV19,NA,TGTGCCAGTAGTTTCCAGGGCAATCAGCCCCAGCATTTT,CASSFQGNQPQHF
NA,TRBJ2-7,TRBV18,NA,TGTGCCAGCTCATCCTCAGGGTTAGGTTACGAGCAGTACTTC,CASSSSGLGYEQYF
TRBD2,TRBJ2-5,TRBV7-9,few,TGTGCCAGCAGCTTAGGGACTAGCCAAGAGACCCAGTACTTC,CASSLGTSQETQYF
NA,TRBJ1-6,TRBV7-3,NA,TGTGCCAGCAGCTTAGGGCAGGGGAACAATTCACCCCTCCACTTT,CASSLGQGNNSPLHF
TRBD1,TRBJ2-7,TRBV18,few,TGTGCCAGCTCAGACAGGGGGCTGGTCTACGAGCAGTACTTC,CASSDRGLVYEQYF
NA,TRBJ1-6,TRBV6-6,few,TGTGCCAGCAGTTACAGCGAAGAGGGTTCACCCCTCCACTTT,CASSYSEEGSPLHF
TRBD1,TRBJ1-1,TRBV7-8,NA,TGTGCCAGCAGCACCCCAGGGGGAACTGAAGCTTTCTTT,CASSTPGGTEAFF
TRBD2,TRBJ2-3,TRBV7-9,many,TGTGCCAGCTCAACCGGGACTAGCGTCGAGACGCAGTATTTT,CASSTGTSVETQYF
NA,TRBJ2-1,TRBV4-3,few,TGCGCCAGCAGCCAAGATTTTGCAGTGCAGTTCTTC,CASSQDFAVQFF
NA,TRBJ2-2,TRBV28,NA,TGTGCCATCTCGACAGCATCTTTCCCTATCACCGGGGAGCTGTTTTTT,CAISTASFPITGELFF
TRBD1,TRBJ1-2,TRBV7-9,few,TGTGCCAGCAGTTTGACAGGGTCCCACTATGGCTACACCTTC,CASSLTGSHYGYTF